This T cell receptor (beta chain) originates from a study of blood T cell repertoires in COVID-19. Across the study: PBMCs, B-cell-depleted T cells, or T cells were the source of the cDNA or gDNA that made up the material.

Source study methods: Estimates of nucleated cell counts were drawn from the amplification of reference gene primers. Some clones are missing from TCRdb's copy, which holds only in-frame ones; the method was immunoSEQ multiplex PCR. The D gene and trimming were derived from the DNA, and the V and J assignments and clone size from that table. The data contain approximately 160,000 clones, around four fifths of them singletons. V was pared by 4 bases and J by 8 bases, with 14 bases of the junction left unmatched. CDR1 is SGDLS, CDR2 YYNGEE, per germline. The CDR3 is 16 residues long. Specimen: PBMCs or T cells enriched from blood (not recorded which). V usage is TRBV9 and J usage is TRBJ1-4, with TRBD1 matching over 7 bases. This clonotype was sampled from a woman aged 45-65 years who had recovered from COVID-19. CDR3 residues: CASSSRGEGAREKLFF. CDR3 bases: TGTGCCAGCAGCTCCAGGGGTGAGGGGGCGAGGGAAAAACTGTTTTTT.